Each of the 32 T cell receptor beta chains below was sequenced from the same sample in a study of PD-1 blockade in classical Hodgkin lymphoma. Time point specified: cycle 4 day 1 (C4D1), after less than seven weeks of nivolumab. After autologous stem cell transplantation all patients relapsed, and prior brentuximab vedotin exposure differed between cohorts. The protocol was immunoSEQ multiplex PCR, while the TCRdb copy is restricted to in-frame clones and leaves out a portion. This sample has roughly 100,000 clones, with just under 80% found just once. This material consisted of peripheral blood mononuclear cells (PBMCs), taken before the fourth cycle of nivolumab. These receptors were obtained from a human donor with classical Hodgkin lymphoma.

This clone was observed at least ten times. This chain connects TRBV4-2 to TRBJ2-2; D is unresolved. The ends were cut back, 4 bases at V and 6 bases at J, with 15 bases in the middle. This CDR3 spans 15 amino acids. Germline V gene lookup returns CDR1 LGHNA and CDR2 YNFKEQ. CDR3 sequence: CASSPFLNGAGELFF. The CDR3 DNA sequence: TGTGCCAGCAGCCCGTTTTTGAATGGCGCCGGGGAGCTGTTTTTT.

This sequence joins TRBV5-4 and TRBJ2-5; 9 nucleotides agree with TRBD2. Per germline, CDR1 SGHNT and CDR2 YYREEE (reference sequence). After removal of 3 bases from V and 5 bases from J, the junction contained 8 bases not matched to a gene. The CDR3 extends over 15 amino acids. The CDR3 spells CASSSGTSLPETQYF. CDR3 bases: TGTGCCAGCAGCTCCGGGACTAGCCTCCCGGAGACCCAGTACTTC.

J is TRBJ1-6 and V is TRBV5-5; perhaps TRBD1 as D (5 bases). The CDR3 has 18 residues. V lost 0 bases to trimming and J lost 0 bases, with 13 bases between them. The germline CDR1 and CDR2 sequences are SGHKS and YYEKEE (reference sequence). Written as DNA, the CDR3 is TGTGCCAGCAGCTTGGTTTGGACACCGAGCTCCTATAATTCACCCCTCCACTTT. Translation: CASSLVWTPSSYNSPLHF.

V is TRBV4-2 and J is TRBJ1-1, with 7 bases that match TRBD1. V shed 4 bases and J 1 base; nucleotides not matched to a gene: 3. Germline CDR1 is LGHNA and CDR2 is YNFKEQ. This CDR3 has 14 amino acids. The CDR3 protein is CASSLSGGNTEAFF. CDR3 bases: TGTGCCAGCAGCCTTTCAGGGGGGAACACTGAAGCTTTCTTT.

This chain links TRBV28 with TRBJ1-2; no clear D gene. The CDR3 length is 15 residues. Germline CDR1 reads MDHEN; CDR2 reads SYDVKM. The ends were cut back, 5 bases at V and 4 bases at J, with 17 bases in the middle. This CDR3 is CASSPPSGGGYGYTF. CDR3 coding DNA: TGTGCCAGCAGTCCCCCGTCGGGAGGAGGCTATGGCTACACCTTC.

V is TRBV19 and J is TRBJ1-2, with TRBD1 identical over 7 bases. The germline V gene has CDR1 LNHDA and CDR2 SQIVND (reference sequence). This CDR3 comprises 17 residues. V was pared by 3 bases and J by 0 bases, with 10 bases of the junction left unmatched. Here the CDR3 reads CASSMRLRQGSNYGYTF. The CDR3 DNA sequence: TGTGCCAGTAGTATGCGACTAAGACAGGGTTCTAACTATGGCTACACCTTC.

J is TRBJ1-5 and V is TRBV27; TRBD1 agrees at 8 bases. Germline V gives CDR1 MNHEY, CDR2 SMNVEV (reference sequence). The CDR3 loop spans 16 amino acids. The ends lost 5 bases at V and 5 bases at J; junction bases unmatched: 11. The CDR3 region has the DNA TGTGCCAGCAGTAGGCTTTGGGACAGGACCCATCAGCCCCAGCATTTT. Translation: CASSRLWDRTHQPQHF.

The V call is TRBV7-9, the J call TRBJ2-3, with D unclear. V lost 1 base to trimming and J lost 3 bases, with 11 bases between them. The CDR3 is made up of 15 amino acids. CDR1 is SEHNR, CDR2 FQNEAQ, per germline (reference sequence). The CDR3, as DNA: TGTGCCAGCAGCTTAGACGGCTTGCGGACAGATACGCAGTATTTT. This codes for CASSLDGLRTDTQYF.

This clone came up a few times. V and J are TRBV7-2 and TRBJ2-7; 10 nucleotides align to TRBD2. The CDR3 runs to 16 residues. The J segment lost 0 bases and the V segment lost 3 bases, leaving 5 bases of the junction unmatched. Germline lookup yields CDR1 SGHTA and CDR2 FQGNSA. CDR3 in DNA: TGTGCCAGCAGCTTGAGTAGCGGGAGGCCCTCCTACGAGCAGTACTTC. Translating gives CASSLSSGRPSYEQYF.

The rearrangement joins TRBV4-2 to TRBJ2-1; TRBD2 aligns across 13 bases. The CDR3 totals 13 residues. Germline V lookup: CDR1 LGHNA, CDR2 YNFKEQ. The V and J ends lost 3 bases and 12 bases, in that order; junction bases with no gene match: 2. The CDR3 spells CASSQGLAGMQFF. The CDR3, as DNA: TGTGCCAGCAGCCAGGGACTAGCGGGGATGCAGTTCTTC.

In this sample, this clone turned up once. The chain carries TRBV5-4 and TRBJ2-5, with D maybe TRBD2 (7 bases). Trimming pared 5 bases from V and 2 bases from J, leaving 13 bases between. From germline, CDR1 is SGHNT and CDR2 YYREEE (reference sequence). The CDR3 is 14 amino acids. The CDR3 DNA sequence: TGTGCCAGCAGGCGGGGGCCAGGGCAAGAGACCCAGTACTTC. Translated: CASRRGPGQETQYF.

CDR3 loop: CASSYGAGGGEKLFF. The CDR3 DNA reads TGTGCCAGCAGTTACGGGGCCGGAGGCGGTGAAAAACTGTTTTTT. The chain joins TRBV6-5 to TRBJ1-4; tentatively, D is TRBD1 (5 bases). The CDR3 consists of 15 residues. Germline V gene sequence: CDR1 MNHEY, CDR2 SVGAGI. Trimming removed 2 bases at V and 7 bases at J, with 14 bases between.

This clone was found a few times. The rearrangement links TRBV18 to TRBJ1-2; D remains unclear. V lost 1 base and J lost 2, with 8 bases in between. From germline, CDR1 is KGHSH and CDR2 LQKENI. The CDR3 totals 14 residues. Written as DNA, the CDR3 is TGTGCCAGCTCACCACTAGCACAGAACTATGGCTACACCTTC. Translation: CASSPLAQNYGYTF.

V is TRBV28 and J is TRBJ2-7; no firm D call. V was cut by 5 bases and J by 5 bases, with 10 bases left in between. CDR1 and CDR2 (germline): MDHEN, SYDVKM. The CDR3 extends over 12 amino acids. The CDR3 nucleotides read TGTGCCAGCAGTCCCTCGGACCACGAGCAGTACTTC. Amino acids: CASSPSDHEQYF.

This chain connects TRBV10-3 to TRBJ2-2, with 10 bases matching TRBD1. CDR1 and CDR2 (germline): ENHRY, SYGVKD. The CDR3 is 13 residues long. The V and J ends lost 8 bases and 5 bases, in that order; junction bases with no gene match: 2. The CDR3: CAIDRGQTGELFF. The CDR3 DNA reads as TGTGCCATCGACAGGGGGCAAACCGGGGAGCTGTTTTTT.

In its sample, this clone was seen a few times. The rearrangement joins TRBV6-5 to TRBJ2-7; 9 bases line up with TRBD1. This CDR3 has 16 amino acids. V was pared by 0 bases and J by 5 bases, with 8 bases of the junction left unmatched. CDR1 and CDR2 from the germline V gene are MNHEY and SVGAGI. CDR3 in DNA: TGTGCCAGCAGTTACTCTAGGACAGGGGTTGTTAACGAGCAGTACTTC. Translation: CASSYSRTGVVNEQYF.

The genes are TRBV27 and TRBJ2-1; perhaps TRBD2 as D (6 bases). The germline CDR1 and CDR2 sequences are MNHEY and SMNVEV (reference sequence). Trimming took off 1 base at V and 8 bases at J, with 21 bases between the two ends. This CDR3 comprises 17 residues. The CDR3 loop reads CASSLYGSSGTGYEQFF. CDR3 DNA sequence: TGTGCCAGCAGTTTATACGGGAGCTCAGGGACGGGGTATGAGCAGTTCTTC.

The chain carries TRBV2 and TRBJ2-3, with 8 bases aligning to TRBD2. CDR3 length: 14 residues. Per germline, CDR1 SNHLY and CDR2 FYNNEI. V was clipped by 10 bases and J by 4 bases; unmatched bases: 10. CDR3 protein: CAIRAGVGPDTQYF. The CDR3 DNA is TGTGCCATACGAGCGGGAGTGGGCCCAGATACGCAGTATTTT.

This chain links TRBV18 with TRBJ2-2, with 8 positions matching TRBD1. V lost 3 bases and J lost 4; bases outside the gene matches: 4. This CDR3 spans 15 amino acids. Looked up from germline, CDR1 is KGHSH and CDR2 is LQKENI. The CDR3 region is CASSPDRVSTGELFF. The CDR3 nucleotides are TGTGCCAGCTCACCGGACAGGGTGAGCACCGGGGAGCTGTTTTTT.

This clone was counted only a few times. The chain couples TRBV28 to TRBJ1-1, with unresolved D. Deletions cut 2 bases from V and 3 bases from J, with 10 bases between. This CDR3 has 14 amino acids. CDR1 is MDHEN, CDR2 SYDVKM, per germline. Here the CDR3 reads CASSLVEGDTEAFF. The DNA of the CDR3 is TGTGCCAGCAGTTTAGTGGAGGGAGACACTGAAGCTTTCTTT.

The V call is TRBV10-3, the J call TRBJ1-2; D may be TRBD1 (6 bases). The germline CDR1 and CDR2 sequences are ENHRY and SYGVKD. Deletions cut 4 bases from V and 7 bases from J, with 13 bases between. The CDR3 sequence is 13 residues long. The CDR3 DNA follows: TGTGCCATCAGTGTTGCAGGGGCCGGTGGCTACACCTTC. Its protein is CAISVAGAGGYTF.

The rearrangement links TRBV5-4 to TRBJ1-2, with unresolved D. The CDR3 length is 15 residues. CDR1 SGHNT and CDR2 YYREEE come from the germline V gene (reference sequence). The ends were cut back, 0 bases at V and 0 bases at J, with 9 bases in the middle. CDR3: CASSLGTGPNYGYTF. The CDR3 DNA follows: TGTGCCAGCAGCTTGGGCACCGGACCTAACTATGGCTACACCTTC.

J is TRBJ2-7 and V is TRBV20-1; tentatively, D is TRBD2 (5 bases). This CDR3 is built from 11 residues. Germline values: CDR1 DFQATT, CDR2 SNEGSKA (reference sequence). With 3 bases removed from V and 9 bases from J, the gap between germline ends came to 12 bases. Here the CDR3 DNA reads TGCAGTGCTAGCCTCCTAGGAGGGCAGTACTTC. It yields the protein CSASLLGGQYF.

This clone was found a few times. The chain employs TRBV6-1 and TRBJ1-5, with D perhaps matching TRBD1 (6 bases). The CDR3 has 19 residues. Trimming stripped 4 bases from V and 1 base from J, with 23 bases between. The germline V gene encodes CDR1 MNHNS and CDR2 SASEGT. CDR3 residues: CASSGHRVANIWSNQPQHF. CDR3 in DNA: TGTGCCAGCAGTGGGCACAGGGTGGCAAATATATGGAGCAATCAGCCCCAGCATTTT.

The chain is built from TRBV19 and TRBJ2-7; possibly TRBD2 for D (5 bases). V dropped 4 bases and J dropped 2 bases, with 21 bases sitting between them. There are 17 residues in the CDR3. CDR1 and CDR2 (germline): LNHDA, SQIVND (reference sequence). The CDR3 DNA sequence: TGTGCCAGTAGTAATTATGCGGGCGCGGGCATCACCTACGAGCAGTACTTC. Protein product: CASSNYAGAGITYEQYF.

The V call is TRBV19, the J call TRBJ1-1, with D hard to call. Germline loops: CDR1 LNHDA, CDR2 SQIVND (reference sequence). Deletions cut 5 bases from V and 1 base from J, with 11 bases between. The CDR3 is made up of 14 amino acids. The CDR3 DNA reads as TGTGCCAGTAGTCCCCCGGGTTCGAACACTGAAGCTTTCTTT. Translation: CASSPPGSNTEAFF.

This clone has more than one count but fewer than ten. CDR3 nucleotides: TGTGCCAGCAGCTTAGGAGCGAGGGGGGGTAATCAGCCCCAGCATTTT. Protein sequence: CASSLGARGGNQPQHF. The chain carries TRBV7-6 and TRBJ1-5, with D possibly matching TRBD1 (6 bases). V lost 1 base, J lost 4 bases, and 14 bases lay in between. Germline lookup yields CDR1 SGHVS and CDR2 FNYEAQ. The CDR3 spans 16 residues.

The V and J genes are TRBV7-2 and TRBJ2-1, with TRBD2 matching over 9 bases. V gave up 5 bases and J gave up 13 bases; unmatched junction bases: 18. CDR1 is SGHTA, CDR2 FQGNSA, per germline. The CDR3 has 16 amino acids. The CDR3: CASSRRTVLAGETQFF. CDR3 sequence (DNA): TGTGCCAGCAGCCGTAGGACGGTTTTAGCGGGAGAAACACAGTTCTTC. Variable domain in full (rest from reference TRBV7-2 and TRBJ2-1): GAGVSQSPSNKVTEKGKDVELRCDPISGHTALYWYRQSLGQGLEFLIYFQGNSAPDKSGLPSDRFSAERTGGSVSTLTIQRTQQEDSAVYLCASSRRTVLAGETQFFGPGTRLTVL.

V and J are TRBV9 and TRBJ1-6; D remains unclear. This CDR3 has 14 amino acids. Trimming shortened V by 0 bases and J by 9 bases, and 10 bases separated the two germline ends. Per germline, CDR1 SGDLS and CDR2 YYNGEE. CDR3 in amino acids: CASSVGLFGSPLHF. The CDR3 nucleotides are TGTGCCAGCAGCGTAGGATTATTCGGTTCACCCCTCCACTTT.

Notes on this clone: The likely explanation is a read error, given a far larger clone one base away. At the DNA level, this CDR3 is encoded by other sequences in the same sample as well. V and J are TRBV5-1 and TRBJ2-7, with D perhaps assigned TRBD1 or TRBD2 (5 bases each). V dropped 0 bases and J dropped 3 bases, with 10 bases sitting between them. This CDR3 contains 14 residues. CDR1 SGHRS and CDR2 YFSETQ come from the germline V gene. The CDR3 DNA follows: TGCGCCAGCAGCTTGGTGGGACGGCACTACGAGCAGTACTTC. Encoded protein: CASSLVGRHYEQYF.

The V and J genes are TRBV6-5 and TRBJ2-5, with 8 bases lining up with TRBD1. CDR3 length: 13 amino acids. V was pared by 2 bases and J by 4 bases, with 0 bases of the junction left unmatched. CDR1 and CDR2 from the germline V gene are MNHEY and SVGAGI. CDR3 loop: CASSYDRGETQYF. The CDR3 nucleotides are TGTGCCAGCAGTTACGACAGGGGAGAGACCCAGTACTTC.

Comment on this clone: One end of the junction is discordant with germline, which a read error may explain. The chain carries TRBV7-9 and TRBJ2-5; 11 bases map to TRBD1. The CDR3 has 15 amino acids. Germline assignment: CDR1 SEHNR and CDR2 FQNEAQ (reference sequence). CDR3 coding DNA: TGTGCCAGCAGCCCGGGACAGGGGGTGAAGGAGACCCGGTACTTC. Translated: CASSPGQGVKETRYF.